Below are 32 T cell receptor beta chains sequenced from a single sample in a study of long-term antiretroviral therapy in people with HIV (dated by TCRdb to the early 2020s). The immunoSEQ hsTCRB v3.0 assay was used at survey level resolution to sequence the TRB variable region. The source is immuneACCESS, and TCRdb retained only in-frame sequences with V and J called. Part of the clones is not carried over; for the studies checked, unresolved V genes explain less than half of this, and the remainder is unexplained. The sample data list tens of thousands of clones, and 90% to 95% of these were observed just once. The ten largest account for roughly 8% of the sample. The sample consisted of unsorted PBMCs, taken about 6.6 years after starting antiretroviral therapy. The receptors here all came from a man aged 25 to 40 with HIV.

The chain is built from TRBV7-3 and TRBJ1-5; TRBD1 matches at 7 bases. Germline-derived CDR1 and CDR2 are SGHTA and FQGTGA. This CDR3 has 17 amino acids. The V gene end was trimmed by 4 bases and the J gene end by 6 bases; junction bases not matched to a gene: 15. CDR3 in amino acids: CASSSLDRRRKSQPQHF. As DNA, the CDR3 is TGTGCCAGCAGCTCATTGGACAGGAGACGGAAGAGTCAGCCCCAGCATTTT. Complete variable domain (other parts from reference TRBV7-3 and TRBJ1-5): GAGVSQTPSNKVTEKGKYVELRCDPISGHTALYWYRQSLGQGPEFLIYFQGTGAADDSGLPNDRFFAVRPEGSVSTLKIQRTERGDSAVYLCASSSLDRRRKSQPQHFGDGTRLSIL.

The rearrangement links TRBV10-3 to TRBJ2-5; D not resolved. Per germline, CDR1 ENHRY and CDR2 SYGVKD. With 5 bases removed from V and 2 bases from J, the gap between germline ends came to 3 bases. The CDR3 length is 11 residues. In DNA form, the CDR3 reads TGTGCCATCAGTCGACAAGAGACCCAGTACTTC. Protein: CAISRQETQYF.

The chain joins TRBV27 to TRBJ2-1; D may be TRBD2 (7 bases). Germline assignment: CDR1 MNHEY and CDR2 SMNVEV (reference sequence). V lost 6 bases, J lost 8 bases, and 17 bases lay in between. The CDR3 length is 14 residues. CDR3 residues: CASRKGGPGDEQFF. In DNA form, the CDR3 reads TGTGCCAGCAGAAAGGGGGGGCCGGGGGATGAGCAGTTCTTC.

The chain couples TRBV28 to TRBJ2-7; 9 bases fit TRBD1. CDR1 is MDHEN, CDR2 SYDVKM, per germline. Trimming cost V 2 bases and J 2 bases; bases outside gene matches: 4. The CDR3 covers 15 residues. The CDR3 DNA is TGTGCCAGCAGTTTAAGGACAGGGGATACCTACGAGCAGTACTTC. As protein: CASSLRTGDTYEQYF.

The V and J genes are TRBV19 and TRBJ2-5, with TRBD2 identical over 7 bases. The J segment lost 0 bases and the V segment lost 10 bases, leaving 8 bases of the junction unmatched. Germline CDR1 is LNHDA and CDR2 is SQIVND (reference sequence). This CDR3 is built from 14 residues. Here the CDR3 reads CATTGGGHQETQYF. Here the CDR3 DNA reads TGTGCCACCACGGGGGGAGGGCACCAAGAGACCCAGTACTTC.

The chain employs TRBV6-6 and TRBJ2-2, with 7 bases lining up with TRBD1. Germline-derived CDR1 and CDR2 are MNHNY and SVGAGI (reference sequence). Trimming cost V 5 bases and J 0 bases; bases outside gene matches: 3. The CDR3 spans 15 residues. As DNA, the CDR3 is TGTGCCAGCAGTCGCAGGGGGTCGAACACCGGGGAGCTGTTTTTT. As protein: CASSRRGSNTGELFF.

CDR3 amino acids: CASSQASPGGYTEAFF. Written as DNA, the CDR3 is TGCGCCAGCAGCCAAGCGTCTCCAGGGGGTTACACTGAAGCTTTCTTT. This chain joins TRBV4-3 and TRBJ1-1; 7 bases match TRBD1. The CDR3 length is 16 residues. Germline V gives CDR1 LGHNA, CDR2 YSLEER. J lost 3 bases, V lost 1 base, and 8 bases had no gene match.

The CDR3 DNA reads as TGTGCCAGTAGTTTCCTTCCAGGGGGCAATCAGCCCCAGCATTTT. Encoded protein: CASSFLPGGNQPQHF. The rearrangement uses TRBV19 and TRBJ1-5; D is possibly TRBD1 (6 bases). Trimming removed 5 bases at V and 2 bases at J, with 13 bases between. This CDR3 has 15 amino acids. The V gene's germline CDR1 is LNHDA and CDR2 SQIVND (reference sequence).

This sequence joins TRBV7-3 and TRBJ2-1; D assignment may be TRBD1 or TRBD2 (5 bases each). V was pared by 4 bases and J by 5 bases, with 9 bases between. The CDR3 contains 13 residues. Germline CDR1 reads SGHTA; CDR2 reads FQGTGA. The CDR3 nucleotides read TGTGCCAGCAGCTACCGGGACCACAATGAGCAGTTCTTC. Protein product: CASSYRDHNEQFF.

The rearrangement joins TRBV27 to TRBJ2-2; D not certain. The CDR3 is made up of 17 amino acids. Trimming shortened V by 3 bases and J by 1 base, and 15 bases separated the two germline ends. Germline assignment: CDR1 MNHEY and CDR2 SMNVEV (reference sequence). CDR3 sequence reads: CASSLVGSYLNTGELFF. DNA of the CDR3: TGTGCCAGCAGTTTGGTCGGCAGTTACCTGAACACCGGGGAGCTGTTTTTT.

V is TRBV5-4 and J is TRBJ2-5; TRBD2 matches at 8 bases. CDR3 length: 15 amino acids. The V and J ends lost 1 base and 2 bases, in that order; junction bases with no gene match: 4. Germline CDR1 is SGHNT and CDR2 is YYREEE (reference sequence). The CDR3 region has the DNA TGTGCCAGCAGCTTGAAACTAGCGGAACAAGAGACCCAGTACTTC. Its translation is CASSLKLAEQETQYF.

CDR3 region: CASSSQGDFEKLFF. In nucleotides, the CDR3 is TGTGCCAGTAGTTCACAGGGTGACTTTGAAAAACTGTTTTTT. The genes are TRBV19 and TRBJ1-4, with a tentative D call TRBD1 (6 bases). The CDR3 extends over 14 amino acids. The germline V gene has CDR1 LNHDA and CDR2 SQIVND (reference sequence). V was clipped by 5 bases and J by 7 bases, with 14 bases between them.

V gene TRBV2 combines with J gene TRBJ1-1; no firm D call. V was pared by 2 bases and J by 1 base, with 8 bases between. The CDR3 spans 14 residues. Germline-derived CDR1 and CDR2 are SNHLY and FYNNEI. Here the CDR3 DNA reads TGTGCCAGCAGTGAATTGTGGGGGAACACTGAAGCTTTCTTT. This codes for CASSELWGNTEAFF.

Here the CDR3 reads CASSRQGAEGYTF. The CDR3 coding sequence is TGTGCCAGCAGCCGACAGGGGGCGGAAGGCTACACCTTC. The J gene is TRBJ1-2, the V gene TRBV27, with TRBD1 matching over 10 bases. J gave up 8 bases and V 6 bases, and 6 bases lay outside the gene matches. The germline gives CDR1 MNHEY, CDR2 SMNVEV (reference sequence). The CDR3 loop spans 13 amino acids.

The genes are TRBV30 and TRBJ2-7, with D tentatively TRBD1 or TRBD2 (5 bases each). Trimming took off 1 base at V and 6 bases at J, with 13 bases between the two ends. Germline CDR1 GTSNPN, CDR2 SVGIG (reference sequence). The CDR3 is 13 amino acids. CDR3 in amino acids: CAWSALGGTEQYF. CDR3 coding DNA: TGTGCCTGGAGTGCCTTAGGTGGGACCGAGCAGTACTTC.

The J gene is TRBJ2-6, the V gene TRBV5-4; D possibly uses TRBD1 or TRBD2 (7 bases each). Germline assignment: CDR1 SGHNT and CDR2 YYREEE (reference sequence). The length of the CDR3 is 17 residues. Trimming removed 3 bases from V and 0 bases from J, with 13 bases in between. The CDR3 sequence is CASSWGGQNSGANVLTF. The CDR3 coding sequence is TGTGCCAGCAGCTGGGGGGGACAGAACTCTGGGGCCAACGTCCTGACTTTC.

The chain is built from TRBV4-3 and TRBJ2-6; 7 bases map to TRBD1. The CDR3 is 17 residues long. CDR1 and CDR2 from the germline V gene are LGHNA and YSLEER. The trim removed 1 base at V and 0 bases at J, leaving 3 bases unmatched. CDR3 residues: CASSQGDSSSGANVLTF. The CDR3 DNA follows: TGCGCCAGCAGCCAAGGGGACAGCAGCTCTGGGGCCAACGTCCTGACTTTC.

V and J are TRBV9 and TRBJ1-2; 9 nucleotides match TRBD1. Germline-derived CDR1 and CDR2 are SGDLS and YYNGEE. V trimming: 3 bases; J trimming: 2 bases; junction bases outside the gene matches: 2. The CDR3 extends over 14 amino acids. The CDR3 region has the DNA TGTGCCAGCAGCGGGGACAGGGCGAACTATGGCTACACCTTC. Translated: CASSGDRANYGYTF.

The chain joins TRBV29-1 to TRBJ2-1; D is tentatively TRBD1 or TRBD2 (6 bases each). The V gene lost 5 bases and the J gene lost 0 bases, with 17 bases spanning the gap. Germline V lookup: CDR1 SQVTM, CDR2 ANQGSEA. The CDR3 runs to 16 residues. The CDR3 spells CSVLSSGGLSYNEQFF. The CDR3 DNA follows: TGCAGCGTTCTCTCTTCCGGGGGCCTCTCCTACAATGAGCAGTTCTTC.

The gene calls are TRBV4-1 and TRBJ2-3; unclear D gene. This CDR3 region has 11 residues. Germline V gene sequence: CDR1 MGHRA, CDR2 YSYEKL. V lost 4 bases and J 8 bases, leaving 7 bases between the germline ends. The CDR3 loop reads CASSLGGTQYF. The DNA of the CDR3 is TGCGCCAGCAGCCTTGGCGGTACGCAGTATTTT.

The chain recombines TRBV7-9 with TRBJ2-7; D is perhaps TRBD1 (5 bases). The CDR3 length is 13 residues. Germline V gene data show CDR1 as SEHNR and CDR2 as FQNEAQ (reference sequence). Between the trimmed V and J ends, which lost 5 bases and 2 bases, there was a span of 10 bases. The CDR3 loop is CASSTDIPYEQYF. In DNA form, the CDR3 reads TGTGCCAGCAGCACGGACATTCCCTACGAGCAGTACTTC.

The genes are TRBV2 and TRBJ1-2, with D maybe TRBD1 (6 bases). V lost 7 bases, J lost 1 base, and 10 bases lay in between. Germline V gene data show CDR1 as SNHLY and CDR2 as FYNNEI. The CDR3 is 13 amino acids. The CDR3 region is CASTGQFNYGYTF. Here the CDR3 DNA reads TGTGCCAGCACCGGACAGTTTAACTATGGCTACACCTTC.

The chain has TRBV19 and TRBJ1-5; weak D call: TRBD1 (5 bases). V dropped 0 bases and J dropped 4 bases, with 10 bases sitting between them. The CDR3 runs to 15 residues. Germline CDR1 reads LNHDA; CDR2 reads SQIVND (reference sequence). CDR3 sequence: CASSIEMTVNQPQHF. The CDR3 coding sequence is TGTGCCAGTAGTATAGAAATGACAGTAAATCAGCCCCAGCATTTT.

V is TRBV5-1 and J is TRBJ1-6, with D possibly being TRBD1 (6 bases). Germline loops: CDR1 SGHRS, CDR2 YFSETQ. This CDR3 is built from 16 residues. The ends were cut back, 4 bases at V and 13 bases at J, with 24 bases in the middle. The CDR3 loop is CASSPSRDTYSLPLHF. The CDR3 DNA reads TGCGCCAGCAGCCCCAGTAGGGACACTTATTCCCTCCCCCTCCACTTT.

The chain employs TRBV27 and TRBJ1-5, with 9 bases matching TRBD1. J lost 0 bases, V lost 6 bases, and 3 bases had no gene match. The germline V gene has CDR1 MNHEY and CDR2 SMNVEV (reference sequence). CDR3 length equals 15 residues. DNA for the CDR3: TGTGCCAGCAGGGGACAGGGCTATAGCAATCAGCCCCAGCATTTT. This codes for CASRGQGYSNQPQHF.

This chain links TRBV28 with TRBJ1-2; possibly TRBD1 for D (6 bases). This CDR3 comprises 15 residues. Looked up from germline, CDR1 is MDHEN and CDR2 is SYDVKM. V was shortened by 4 bases and J by 0 bases, with 12 bases between the two germline ends. The CDR3 reads CASSSSRGANYGYTF. The DNA for the CDR3 is TGTGCCAGCAGTTCATCCAGGGGTGCTAACTATGGCTACACCTTC.

The rearrangement links TRBV2 to TRBJ2-7; D perhaps matches TRBD1 (5 bases). The CDR3 spans 14 residues. CDR1 is SNHLY, CDR2 FYNNEI, per germline. The germline V and J ends were trimmed by 4 bases and 2 bases, with 12 bases remaining between them. CDR3 sequence reads: CASSGQAGTYEQYF. The CDR3 bases are TGTGCCAGCAGTGGTCAGGCAGGGACCTACGAGCAGTACTTC.

V gene TRBV7-2 combines with J gene TRBJ2-1, with 8 bases matching TRBD2. V dropped 2 bases and J dropped 7; count of bases not matched to a gene: 19. The CDR3 totals 19 residues. In germline, CDR1 is SGHTA, CDR2 FQGNSA. This chain's CDR3 is CASSLLPLDGGGPRNEQFF. For the CDR3, the DNA is TGTGCCAGCAGCTTACTTCCGTTAGACGGCGGGGGGCCGAGGAATGAGCAGTTCTTC. Together with reference TRBV7-2 and TRBJ2-1, the CDR3 gives the full variable domain: GAGVSQSPSNKVTEKGKDVELRCDPISGHTALYWYRQSLGQGLEFLIYFQGNSAPDKSGLPSDRFSAERTGGSVSTLTIQRTQQEDSAVYLCASSLLPLDGGGPRNEQFFGPGTRLTVL.

The chain employs TRBV2 and TRBJ1-5; the D gene is possibly TRBD1 (6 bases). Deletions cut 9 bases from V and 3 bases from J, with 12 bases between. Germline lookup yields CDR1 SNHLY and CDR2 FYNNEI. The CDR3 loop spans 13 amino acids. As DNA, the CDR3 is TGTGCCAGTAAGACAGGAATCAATCAGCCCCAGCATTTT. Translating gives CASKTGINQPQHF.

The chain is built from TRBV27 and TRBJ2-5; D perhaps matches TRBD2 (5 bases). Trimming removed 2 bases from V and 2 bases from J, with 12 bases in between. The CDR3 totals 15 residues. From germline, CDR1 is MNHEY and CDR2 SMNVEV (reference sequence). The CDR3 DNA is TGTGCCAGCAGTTTAAGGCCGGGGTCTCAAGAGACCCAGTACTTC. As protein: CASSLRPGSQETQYF.

The chain joins TRBV27 to TRBJ2-7; 10 bases match TRBD2. This CDR3 region has 18 residues. Germline trimming cut 2 bases from V and 4 bases from J; bases unmatched to any gene: 14. Germline CDR1 and CDR2: MNHEY and SMNVEV (reference sequence). The CDR3 protein is CASSLKGFLAGAGYEQYF. The CDR3 nucleotides are TGTGCCAGCAGTTTAAAAGGGTTCCTAGCGGGAGCCGGGTACGAGCAGTACTTC.

The rearrangement joins TRBV29-1 to TRBJ2-4, with D perhaps TRBD2 (7 bases). The CDR3 runs to 17 residues. Germline CDR1 reads SQVTM; CDR2 reads ANQGSEA. The ends were cut back, 0 bases at V and 7 bases at J, with 22 bases in the middle. The CDR3 loop reads CSVEDYWGPGGGNIQYF. As DNA, the CDR3 is TGCAGCGTTGAAGATTATTGGGGGCCGGGGGGAGGGAACATTCAGTACTTC. The whole variable domain, remainder taken from reference TRBV29-1 and TRBJ2-4, is SAVISQKPSRDICQRGTSLTIQCQVDSQVTMMFWYRQQPGQSLTLIATANQGSEATYESGFVIDKFPISRPNLTFSTLTVSNMSPEDSSIYLCSVEDYWGPGGGNIQYFGAGTRLSVL.